The clone carrying this TCR beta chain appeared once. Its antigen remains unknown. The entry originates in a study of T cell clonotyping in hematopoietic cell transplantation. Recipients were bled about 28 days pretransplant and at posttransplant days 30, 100, 180. General study findings and limits: Pathologically expanded recipient clonotypes increased progressively from day 30 to day 180 as diversity fell.

TCRdb's table, derived via immunoSEQ multiplex PCR, lists solely in-frame clones and lacks some. The table shows about 5,900 clones, with approximately 91% occurring only once. Germline values: CDR1 MNHEY, CDR2 SVGAGI. J was trimmed by 4 bases and V by 5 bases; bases with no gene match: 5. The CDR3 is made up of 15 amino acids. Material: peripheral blood mononuclear cells, obtained 100 days after allogeneic stem cell transplant. This sequence was found in a female patient aged 50 to 60 who had an allogeneic stem cell transplant from a related donor, so the T cells may come from the graft donor. Some clones in this sample may be carry-over from other donors' samples. The rearrangement links TRBV6-5 to TRBJ2-2, with 9 bases identical to TRBD1. The CDR3 DNA reads TGTGCCAGCAGTAGGCGGACAGGGGTCACCGGGGAGCTGTTTTTT. Its protein is CASSRRTGVTGELFF.